The 4 T cell receptor beta chains below come from one sample, sequenced in a study of T-cell reconstitution after alpha-beta-depleted transplantation in children. A library of TCRbeta sequences, prepared with unique molecular identifiers, was generated. Each CDR3 protein gets one entry after TCRdb re-called the PCR reads with MiXCR. Among 600,000 to 700,000 distinct CDR3 sequences listed, roughly 15% were seen once. The material sequenced was PBMCs from the stem cell graft donor, taken from the stem cell graft. These receptors were obtained from a human donor who donated a stem cell graft to a child with acute myeloid leukemia.

The chain carries TRBV11-3 and TRBJ2-2; 11 nucleotides agree with TRBD1. The CDR3 covers 17 residues. CDR1 and CDR2 (germline): SGHNT, YENEEA. The V gene end was trimmed by 3 bases and the J gene end by 1 base; junction bases not matched to a gene: 4. CDR3 nucleotide sequence: TGTGCCAGCAGCTTTGGACAGGGGGCTAGGAACACCGGGGAGCTGTTTTTT. This gives the protein CASSFGQGARNTGELFF.

This clonotype was seen many times. The chain uses TRBV29-1 and TRBJ2-2; the D call may be TRBD1 or TRBD2 (6 bases each). The CDR3 length is 13 residues. The V gene's germline CDR1 is SQVTM and CDR2 ANQGSEA. The germline V and J ends were trimmed by 4 bases and 5 bases, with 11 bases remaining between them. The CDR3 DNA reads TGCAGCGTTGCTACAGGGAGGACCGGGGAGCTGTTTTTT. Translating it yields CSVATGRTGELFF.

The chain employs TRBV12-5 and TRBJ2-3; TRBD2 matches at 13 bases. The length of the CDR3 is 15 residues. Germline assignment: CDR1 LGHNT and CDR2 FRNRAP. Germline trimming cut 5 bases from V and 4 bases from J; bases unmatched to any gene: 3. DNA for the CDR3: TGTGCTAGTGGTAGGACTAGCGGGGGATCAGATACGCAGTATTTT. Protein sequence: CASGRTSGGSDTQYF.

Note on this clonotype: The junction departs from the called germline gene at one end, perhaps through a read error. V gene TRBV28 combines with J gene TRBJ2-3, with 7 bases fitting TRBD1. This CDR3 has 15 residues. Germline V gene lookup returns CDR1 MDHEN and CDR2 SYDVKM. The CDR3 region has the DNA TGTACCAGCAGTCTGACAGGGTTCGGCACAGATACGCAGTATTTT. It is translated as CTSSLTGFGTDTQYF.